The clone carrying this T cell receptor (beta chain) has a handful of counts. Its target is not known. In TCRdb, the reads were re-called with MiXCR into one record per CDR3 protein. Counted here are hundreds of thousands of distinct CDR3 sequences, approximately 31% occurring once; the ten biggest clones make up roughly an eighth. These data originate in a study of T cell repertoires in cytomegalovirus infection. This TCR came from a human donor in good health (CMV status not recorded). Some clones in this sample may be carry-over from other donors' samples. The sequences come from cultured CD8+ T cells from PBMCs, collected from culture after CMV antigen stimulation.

The CDR3 here is CASNRIPGQGFLANTGELFF. The CDR3 nucleotides read TGTGCCAGCAATAGAATTCCGGGACAGGGTTTTCTCGCGAACACCGGGGAGCTGTTTTTT. The chain couples TRBV7-9 to TRBJ2-2, with TRBD1 identical over 9 bases. The V and J ends lost 7 bases and 0 bases, in that order; junction bases with no gene match: 18. The CDR3 is made up of 20 amino acids. Germline loops: CDR1 SEHNR, CDR2 FQNEAQ (reference sequence). The full variable domain, its missing parts supplied by reference TRBV7-9 and TRBJ2-2, is DTGVSQNPRHKITKRGQNVTFRCDPISEHNRLYWYRQTLGQGPEFLTYFQNEAQLEKSRLLSDRFSAERPKGSFSTLEIQRTEQGDSAMYLCASNRIPGQGFLANTGELFFGEGSRLTVL.